These 14 T cell receptor beta chains were sequenced from one sample in a study of T cell repertoires in ileal Crohn's disease. Assay: immunoSEQ multiplex PCR; the TCRdb copy retains only in-frame clones and omits some. This table holds fewer than 20,000 clones, under 95% found once. Specified time point: inflamed ileum from the surgical specimen. Sequencing input: ileal tissue. The source of these receptors is an adult with Crohn's disease.

The genes are TRBV27 and TRBJ2-1; 10 nucleotides agree with TRBD1. Germline loops: CDR1 MNHEY, CDR2 SMNVEV (reference sequence). Trimming took 6 bases from V and 8 from J; bases not matched to a gene: 10. The CDR3 length is 15 residues. The CDR3 DNA sequence: TGTGCCAGCAGCCGATCCGGACAGGGGGATTATGAGCAGTTCTTC. The encoded protein is CASSRSGQGDYEQFF.

This chain uses TRBV7-2 with TRBJ1-1; the D gene is possibly TRBD1 (5 bases). The V end lost 5 bases, the J end lost 8 bases, and 15 bases lay between the germline ends. Per germline, CDR1 SGHTA and CDR2 FQGNSA. The CDR3 has 13 residues. The CDR3 nucleotides read TGTGCCAGCAGCATCACGCAGGGTTCGGAAGCTTTCTTT. This sequence encodes CASSITQGSEAFF.

V gene TRBV5-4 combines with J gene TRBJ1-2; perhaps TRBD1 as D (5 bases). Between the trimmed V and J ends, which lost 6 bases and 6 bases, there was a span of 21 bases. Germline CDR1 SGHNT, CDR2 YYREEE (reference sequence). The CDR3 loop spans 15 amino acids. The DNA for the CDR3 is TGTGCCAGCACCCAAAGCCCCAAGGGACCGGATGGCTACACCTTC. It encodes CASTQSPKGPDGYTF.

The rearrangement links TRBV5-1 to TRBJ2-3; 9 bases fit TRBD2. This CDR3 has 16 residues. The germline V gene encodes CDR1 SGHRS and CDR2 YFSETQ. The trim removed 4 bases at V and 4 bases at J, leaving 10 bases unmatched. The DNA of the CDR3 is TGCGCCAGCAGCCCCGCGTCAGCGGGGGGTCCAGATACGCAGTATTTT. Its protein product is CASSPASAGGPDTQYF. Supplemented by reference TRBV5-1 and TRBJ2-3, the full variable domain reads KAGVTQTPRYLIKTRGQQVTLSCSPISGHRSVSWYQQTPGQGLQFLFEYFSETQRNKGNFPGRFSGRQFSNSRSEMNVSTLELGDSALYLCASSPASAGGPDTQYFGPGTRLTVL.

The V and J genes are TRBV6-1 and TRBJ1-5; a weak D match, TRBD1 (5 bases). The germline V gene has CDR1 MNHNS and CDR2 SASEGT. The CDR3 covers 19 residues. Trimming cost V 2 bases and J 1 base, with 21 bases left between them. Here the CDR3 reads CASSERMRIRQKSNQPQHF. The CDR3 DNA sequence: TGTGCCAGCAGTGAAAGAATGCGGATTAGACAGAAGAGCAATCAGCCCCAGCATTTT.

The CDR3 coding sequence is TGTGCCATCAGTCATGGGGACCGACCGGTATATGGCTACACCTTC. Protein sequence: CAISHGDRPVYGYTF. The genes are TRBV10-3 and TRBJ1-2; maybe TRBD1 (5 bases). This CDR3 has 15 residues. Trimming took 5 bases from V and 5 from J, leaving 18 bases between them. The V gene's germline CDR1 is ENHRY and CDR2 SYGVKD.

The chain has TRBV4-1 and TRBJ1-1, with D possibly TRBD1 on 5 matching bases. The CDR3 length is 18 residues. V was shortened by 0 bases and J by 3 bases, with 20 bases between the two germline ends. Germline V gives CDR1 MGHRA, CDR2 YSYEKL. The CDR3 sequence: CASSQDRKMTARDTEAFF. In DNA, the CDR3 is TGCGCCAGCAGCCAAGATCGGAAAATGACAGCTAGGGACACTGAAGCTTTCTTT.

The rearrangement uses TRBV9 and TRBJ2-5, with 8 bases that match TRBD2. CDR3 size: 15 residues. With 3 bases clipped from V and 5 bases from J, the junction kept 9 bases outside the gene matches. Germline V gives CDR1 SGDLS, CDR2 YYNGEE. CDR3 amino acids: CASSASGGAGETQYF. The DNA for the CDR3 is TGTGCCAGCAGCGCCTCGGGGGGGGCGGGTGAGACCCAGTACTTC.

This chain uses TRBV6-5 with TRBJ1-1, with D possibly being TRBD1 (5 bases). V lost 7 bases and J lost 5, with 8 bases in between. Germline loops: CDR1 MNHEY, CDR2 SVGAGI. The CDR3 runs 11 residues. Here the CDR3 reads CASMRGTEAFF. CDR3 sequence (DNA): TGTGCCAGCATGCGGGGGACTGAAGCTTTCTTT.

The chain recombines TRBV5-4 with TRBJ2-5, with TRBD1 matching over 7 bases. The CDR3 consists of 16 residues. Per germline, CDR1 SGHNT and CDR2 YYREEE (reference sequence). Trimming cost V 3 bases and J 6 bases; bases outside gene matches: 14. CDR3 in amino acids: CASSSTGKASAKTQYF. The CDR3 DNA follows: TGTGCCAGCAGCTCGACAGGGAAGGCGTCGGCGAAGACCCAGTACTTC.

The chain recombines TRBV6-1 with TRBJ2-5; D is unresolved. Trimming removed 4 bases from V and 2 bases from J, with 17 bases in between. Germline V CDR1 and CDR2: MNHNS, SASEGT. The CDR3 has 16 amino acids. CDR3 nucleotide sequence: TGTGCCAGCAGTGCCCTAAGTCGACACTCACAAGAGACCCAGTACTTC. Translated, it gives CASSALSRHSQETQYF.

The V gene is TRBV7-2, the J gene TRBJ1-6; a possible D gene is TRBD1 (6 bases). The V gene lost 5 bases and the J gene lost 14 bases, with 13 bases spanning the gap. The CDR3 extends over 12 amino acids. CDR1 is SGHTA and CDR2 is FQGNSA in the germline V gene. CDR3: CASSHDRSALHF. CDR3 bases: TGTGCCAGCAGCCATGACAGGTCGGCCCTCCACTTT.

This chain links TRBV11-2 with TRBJ1-3; no clear D. CDR1 is SGHAT and CDR2 is FQNNGV in the germline V gene. The CDR3 is 13 residues long. V was pared by 1 base and J by 0 bases, with 1 base between. The CDR3 coding sequence is TGTGCCAGCAGCTTAGTCTCTGGAAACACCATATATTTT. It codes for CASSLVSGNTIYF.

The rearrangement uses TRBV14 and TRBJ2-3; 8 positions match TRBD1. V gave up 5 bases and J gave up 1 base; unmatched junction bases: 2. The germline CDR1 and CDR2 sequences are SGHDN and FVKESK. The CDR3 consists of 14 residues. The CDR3 DNA reads TGTGCCAGCAGCGGGGGACAGGGCACAGATACGCAGTATTTT. It specifies CASSGGQGTDTQYF.